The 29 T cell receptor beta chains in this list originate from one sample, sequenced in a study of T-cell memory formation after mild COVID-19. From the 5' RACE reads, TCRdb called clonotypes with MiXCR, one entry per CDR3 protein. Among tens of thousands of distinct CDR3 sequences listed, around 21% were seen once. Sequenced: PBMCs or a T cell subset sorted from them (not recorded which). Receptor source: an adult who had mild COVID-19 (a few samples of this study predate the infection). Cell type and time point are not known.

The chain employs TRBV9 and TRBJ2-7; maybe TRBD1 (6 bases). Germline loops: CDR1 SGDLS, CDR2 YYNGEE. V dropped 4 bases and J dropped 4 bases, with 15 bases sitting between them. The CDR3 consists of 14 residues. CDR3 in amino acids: CASSPRGSDYEQYF. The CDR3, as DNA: TGTGCCAGCAGCCCCAGGGGTAGTGATTACGAGCAGTACTTC.

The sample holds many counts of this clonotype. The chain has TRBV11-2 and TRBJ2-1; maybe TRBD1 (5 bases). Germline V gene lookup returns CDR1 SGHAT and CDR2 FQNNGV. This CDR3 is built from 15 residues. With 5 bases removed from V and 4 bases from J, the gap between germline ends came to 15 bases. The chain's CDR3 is CASSPISGAYNEQFF. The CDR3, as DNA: TGTGCCAGCAGCCCTATAAGTGGGGCATACAATGAGCAGTTCTTC.

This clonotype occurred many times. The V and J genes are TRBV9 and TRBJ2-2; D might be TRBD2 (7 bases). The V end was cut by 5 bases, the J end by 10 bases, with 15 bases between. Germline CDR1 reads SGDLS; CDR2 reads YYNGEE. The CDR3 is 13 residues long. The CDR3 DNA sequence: TGTGCCAGCAGGGGGTCGGGGGGCGCGGAGCTGTTTTTT. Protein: CASRGSGGAELFF.

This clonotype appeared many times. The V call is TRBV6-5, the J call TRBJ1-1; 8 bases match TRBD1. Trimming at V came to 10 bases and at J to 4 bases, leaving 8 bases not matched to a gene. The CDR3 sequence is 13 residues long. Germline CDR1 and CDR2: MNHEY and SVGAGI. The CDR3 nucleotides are TGTGCCATCCGCAGGGGGCAAAGCACTGAAGCTTTCTTT. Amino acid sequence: CAIRRGQSTEAFF.

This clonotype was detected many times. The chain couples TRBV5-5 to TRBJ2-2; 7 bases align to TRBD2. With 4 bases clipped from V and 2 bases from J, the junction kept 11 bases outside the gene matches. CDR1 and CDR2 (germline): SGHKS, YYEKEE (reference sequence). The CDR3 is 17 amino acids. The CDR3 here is CASSPLGPSGNTGELFF. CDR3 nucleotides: TGTGCCAGCAGCCCATTGGGGCCTAGCGGAAACACCGGGGAGCTGTTTTTT.

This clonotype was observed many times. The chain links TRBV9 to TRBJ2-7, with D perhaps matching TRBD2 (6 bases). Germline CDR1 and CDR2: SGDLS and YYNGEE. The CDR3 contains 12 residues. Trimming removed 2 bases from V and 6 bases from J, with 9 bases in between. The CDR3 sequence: CASSVLGGEQYF. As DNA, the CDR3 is TGTGCCAGCAGCGTTTTGGGAGGCGAGCAGTACTTC. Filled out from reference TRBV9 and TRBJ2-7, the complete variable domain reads DSGVTQTPKHLITATGQRVTLRCSPRSGDLSVYWYQQSLDQGLQFLIQYYNGEERAKGNILERFSAQQFPDLHSELNLSSLELGDSALYFCASSVLGGEQYFGPGTRLTVT.

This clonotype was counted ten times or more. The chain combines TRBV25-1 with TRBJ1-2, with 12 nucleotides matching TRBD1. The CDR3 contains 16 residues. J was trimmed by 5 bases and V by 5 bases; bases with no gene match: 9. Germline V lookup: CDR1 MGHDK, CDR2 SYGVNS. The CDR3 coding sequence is TGTGCCAGCAGTCCTACCGGGACAGGGGGCGATTATGGCTACACCTTC. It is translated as CASSPTGTGGDYGYTF.

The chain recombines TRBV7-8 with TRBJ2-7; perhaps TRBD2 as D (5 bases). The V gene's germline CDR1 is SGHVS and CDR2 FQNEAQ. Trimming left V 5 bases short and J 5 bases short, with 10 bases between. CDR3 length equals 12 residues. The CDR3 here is CASSLEEDEQYF. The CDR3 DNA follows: TGTGCCAGCAGCCTGGAGGAGGACGAGCAGTACTTC. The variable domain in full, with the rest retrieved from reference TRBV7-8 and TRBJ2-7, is GAGVSQSPRYKVAKRGQDVALRCDPISGHVSLFWYQQALGQGPEFLTYFQNEAQLDKSGLPSDRFFAERPEGSVSTLKIQRTQQEDSAVYLCASSLEEDEQYFGPGTRLTVT.

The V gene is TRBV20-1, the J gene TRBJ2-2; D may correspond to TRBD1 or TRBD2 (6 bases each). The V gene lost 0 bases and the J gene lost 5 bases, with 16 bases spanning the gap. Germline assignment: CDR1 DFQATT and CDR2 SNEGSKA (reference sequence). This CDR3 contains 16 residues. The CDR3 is CSARDKGGGWTGELFF. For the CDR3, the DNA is TGCAGTGCTAGAGATAAGGGGGGAGGTTGGACCGGGGAGCTGTTTTTT.

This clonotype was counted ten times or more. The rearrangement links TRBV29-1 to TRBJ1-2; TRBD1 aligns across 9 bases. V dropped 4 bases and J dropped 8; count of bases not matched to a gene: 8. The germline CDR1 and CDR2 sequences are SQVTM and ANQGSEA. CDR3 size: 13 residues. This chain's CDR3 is CSVGGTGRKGYTF. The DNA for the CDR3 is TGCAGCGTTGGTGGGACAGGGAGAAAGGGCTACACCTTC.

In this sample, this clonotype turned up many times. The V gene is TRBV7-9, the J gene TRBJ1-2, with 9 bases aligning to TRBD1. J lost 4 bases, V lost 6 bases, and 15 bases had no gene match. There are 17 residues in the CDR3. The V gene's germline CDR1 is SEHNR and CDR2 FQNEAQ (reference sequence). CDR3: CASSQRFGQGIVYGYTF. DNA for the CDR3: TGTGCCAGCAGTCAAAGATTCGGACAGGGGATTGTCTATGGCTACACCTTC.

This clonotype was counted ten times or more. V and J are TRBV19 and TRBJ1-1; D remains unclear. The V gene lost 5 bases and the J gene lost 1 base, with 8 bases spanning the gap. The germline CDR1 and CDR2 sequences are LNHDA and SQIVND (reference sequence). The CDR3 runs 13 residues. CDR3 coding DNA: TGTGCCAGTAGTCACTATGGGAACACTGAAGCTTTCTTT. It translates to CASSHYGNTEAFF.

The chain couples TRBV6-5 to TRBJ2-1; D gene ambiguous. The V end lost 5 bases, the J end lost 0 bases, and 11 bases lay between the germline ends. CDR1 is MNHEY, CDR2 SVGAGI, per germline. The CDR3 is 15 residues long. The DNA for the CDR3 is TGTGCCAGCAGTAGCCACCTGAGCTCCTACAATGAGCAGTTCTTC. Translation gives CASSSHLSSYNEQFF.

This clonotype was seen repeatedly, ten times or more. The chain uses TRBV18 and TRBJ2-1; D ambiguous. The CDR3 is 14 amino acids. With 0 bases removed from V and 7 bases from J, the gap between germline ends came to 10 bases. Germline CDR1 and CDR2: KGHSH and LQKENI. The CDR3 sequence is CASSPPRVPNEQFF. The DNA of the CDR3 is TGTGCCAGCTCACCACCCCGTGTTCCTAATGAGCAGTTCTTC.

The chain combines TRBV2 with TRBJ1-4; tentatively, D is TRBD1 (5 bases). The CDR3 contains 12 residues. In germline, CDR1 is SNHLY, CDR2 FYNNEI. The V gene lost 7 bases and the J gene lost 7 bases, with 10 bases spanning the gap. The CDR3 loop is CASNRRGEKLFF. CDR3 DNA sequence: TGTGCCAGCAACAGGAGAGGTGAAAAACTGTTTTTT.

The CDR3 sequence is CSVEGRGTYNEQFF. In DNA, the CDR3 is TGCAGCGTTGAGGGCAGGGGTACCTACAATGAGCAGTTCTTC. This chain joins TRBV29-1 and TRBJ2-1; possible D gene TRBD1, 6 bases. V dropped 3 bases and J dropped 2 bases, with 11 bases sitting between them. The CDR3 covers 14 residues. In germline, CDR1 is SQVTM, CDR2 ANQGSEA.

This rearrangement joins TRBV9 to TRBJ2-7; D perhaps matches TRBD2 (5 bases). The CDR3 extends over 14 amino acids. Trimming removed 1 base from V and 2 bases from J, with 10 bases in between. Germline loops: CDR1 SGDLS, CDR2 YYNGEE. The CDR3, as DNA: TGTGCCAGCAGCGTATCGGGTAGCGCCTACGAGCAGTACTTC. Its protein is CASSVSGSAYEQYF.

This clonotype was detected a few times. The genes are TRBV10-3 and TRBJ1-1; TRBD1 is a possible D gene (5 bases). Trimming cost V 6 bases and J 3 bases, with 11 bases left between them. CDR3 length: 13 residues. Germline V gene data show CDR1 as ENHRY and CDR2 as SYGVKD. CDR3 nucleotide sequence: TGTGCCATCAGCGAGGGGCTGTACACTGAAGCTTTCTTT. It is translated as CAISEGLYTEAFF.

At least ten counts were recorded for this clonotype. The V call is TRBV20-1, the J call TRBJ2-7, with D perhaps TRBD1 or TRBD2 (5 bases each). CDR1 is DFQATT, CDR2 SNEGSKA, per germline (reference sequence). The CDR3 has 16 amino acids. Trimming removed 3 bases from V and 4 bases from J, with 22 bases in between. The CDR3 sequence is CSARDTHTGALYEQYF. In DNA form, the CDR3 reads TGCAGTGCTAGGGACACCCATACCGGGGCCCTTTACGAGCAGTACTTC.

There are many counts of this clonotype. The CDR3, as DNA: TGCGCCAGCAGCCAAGAGGAAGGGCCCGTAGGGACTAGGTCTGAGCAGTTCTTC. Amino acids: CASSQEEGPVGTRSEQFF. This sequence joins TRBV4-1 and TRBJ2-1; TRBD2 matches at 8 bases. This CDR3 comprises 18 residues. Germline V gene sequence: CDR1 MGHRA, CDR2 YSYEKL. Trimming cost V 0 bases and J 9 bases; bases outside gene matches: 16.

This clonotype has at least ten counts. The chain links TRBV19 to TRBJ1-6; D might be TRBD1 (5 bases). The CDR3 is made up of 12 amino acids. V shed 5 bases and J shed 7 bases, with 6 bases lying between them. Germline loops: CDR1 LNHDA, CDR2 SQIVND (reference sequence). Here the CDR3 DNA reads TGTGCCAGTAGTGAGGGGAATTCACCCCTCCACTTT. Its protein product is CASSEGNSPLHF.

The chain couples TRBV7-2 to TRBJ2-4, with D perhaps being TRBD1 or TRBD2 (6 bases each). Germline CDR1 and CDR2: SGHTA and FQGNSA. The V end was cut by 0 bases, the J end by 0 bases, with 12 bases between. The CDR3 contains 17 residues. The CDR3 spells CASSLAQGGLAKNIQYF. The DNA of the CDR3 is TGTGCCAGCAGCTTAGCGCAAGGGGGACTAGCCAAAAACATTCAGTACTTC.

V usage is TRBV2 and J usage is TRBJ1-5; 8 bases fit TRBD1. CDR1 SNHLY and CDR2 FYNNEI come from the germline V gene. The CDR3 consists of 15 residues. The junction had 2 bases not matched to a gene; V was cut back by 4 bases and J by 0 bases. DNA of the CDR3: TGTGCCAGCAGTGGGGACAGGTCTAGCAATCAGCCCCAGCATTTT. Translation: CASSGDRSSNQPQHF.

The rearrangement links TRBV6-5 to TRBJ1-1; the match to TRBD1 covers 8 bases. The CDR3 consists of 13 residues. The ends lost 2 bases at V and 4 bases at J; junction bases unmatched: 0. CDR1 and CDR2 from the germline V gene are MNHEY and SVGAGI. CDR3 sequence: CASSYGQGTEAFF. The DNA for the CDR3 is TGTGCCAGCAGTTACGGACAGGGCACTGAAGCTTTCTTT.

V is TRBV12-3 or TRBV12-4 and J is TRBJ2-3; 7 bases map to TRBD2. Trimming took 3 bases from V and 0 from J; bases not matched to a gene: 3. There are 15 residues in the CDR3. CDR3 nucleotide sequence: TGTGCCAGCAGTTTCGGGGGAGGGAGCACAGATACGCAGTATTTT. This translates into CASSFGGGSTDTQYF.

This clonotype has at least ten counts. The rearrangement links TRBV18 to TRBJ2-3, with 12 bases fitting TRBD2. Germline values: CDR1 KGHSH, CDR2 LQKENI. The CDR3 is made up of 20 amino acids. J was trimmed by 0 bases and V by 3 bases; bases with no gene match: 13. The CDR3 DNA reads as TGTGCCAGCTCACCTGGACTTATTGGACTAGCGGGGATTAGCACAGATACGCAGTATTTT. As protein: CASSPGLIGLAGISTDTQYF.

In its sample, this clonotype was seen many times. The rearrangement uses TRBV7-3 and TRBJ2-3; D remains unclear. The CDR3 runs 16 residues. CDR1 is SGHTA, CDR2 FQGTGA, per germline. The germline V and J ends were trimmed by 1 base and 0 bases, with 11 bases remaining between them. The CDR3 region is CASSLRAGASTDTQYF. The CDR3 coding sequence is TGTGCCAGCAGCTTAAGAGCTGGTGCTAGCACAGATACGCAGTATTTT.

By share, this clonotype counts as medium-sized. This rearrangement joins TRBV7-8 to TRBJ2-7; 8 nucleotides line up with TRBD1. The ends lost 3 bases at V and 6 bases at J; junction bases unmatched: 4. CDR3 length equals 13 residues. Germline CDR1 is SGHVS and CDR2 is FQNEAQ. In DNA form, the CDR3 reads TGTGCCAGCAGCTTGCCAGGGGGCGGCGAGCAGTACTTC. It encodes CASSLPGGGEQYF.

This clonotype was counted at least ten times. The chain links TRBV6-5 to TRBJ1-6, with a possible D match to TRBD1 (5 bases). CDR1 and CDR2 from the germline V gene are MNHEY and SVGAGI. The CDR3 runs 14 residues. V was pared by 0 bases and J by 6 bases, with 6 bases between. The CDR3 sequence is CASSYSGGNSPLHF. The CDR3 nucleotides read TGTGCCAGCAGTTACTCCGGGGGTAATTCACCCCTCCACTTT.